These 28 T cell receptor beta chains originate from one sample sequenced in a study of early T cells in non-severe SARS-CoV-2 infection. Each CDR3 protein is one row after TCRdb ran MiXCR on the 5' RACE reads. The table records over 100,000 distinct CDR3 sequences, around 12% of them present only once. Input material: whole blood. These receptors were collected from an adult who was a healthcare worker with PCR-confirmed SARS-CoV-2 infection or an uninfected control (not recorded which).

The chain couples TRBV11-2 to TRBJ2-7, with 12 nucleotides matching TRBD2. CDR3 size: 18 residues. Trimming at V came to 0 bases and at J to 5 bases, leaving 11 bases not matched to a gene. Germline CDR1 is SGHAT and CDR2 is FQNNGV. The CDR3 region has the DNA TGTGCCAGCAGCTTAGACCGCAGACTAGCGGGAGACCCCAACGAGCAGTACTTC. Translating it yields CASSLDRRLAGDPNEQYF.

This chain joins TRBV20-1 and TRBJ1-6, with TRBD1 matching over 7 bases. After removal of 5 bases from V and 6 bases from J, the junction contained 4 bases not matched to a gene. CDR1 and CDR2 (germline): DFQATT, SNEGSKA (reference sequence). The length of the CDR3 is 13 residues. This CDR3 reads CSAGTASNSPLHF. The CDR3 DNA reads as TGCAGTGCTGGGACAGCCTCTAATTCACCCCTCCACTTT.

The sample holds a few counts of this clonotype. The genes are TRBV13 and TRBJ1-4; no clear D. V was cut by 1 base and J by 6 bases, with 9 bases left in between. Germline-derived CDR1 and CDR2 are PRHDT and FYEKMQ (reference sequence). CDR3 length: 14 residues. CDR3 nucleotides: TGTGCCAGCAGCTTAGAAAATAAGGATGAAAAACTGTTTTTT. Its protein is CASSLENKDEKLFF.

V is TRBV29-1 and J is TRBJ2-2; 8 bases map to TRBD1. The CDR3 totals 13 residues. V trimming: 7 bases; J trimming: 6 bases; junction bases outside the gene matches: 7. CDR1 is SQVTM, CDR2 ANQGSEA, per germline. CDR3 DNA: TGCAGCGGGGGGACAGGAGTTCCCGGGGAGCTGTTTTTT. Translating gives CSGGTGVPGELFF.

The genes are TRBV30 and TRBJ1-5; D perhaps matches TRBD1 (6 bases). Trimming shortened V by 2 bases and J by 7 bases, and 15 bases separated the two germline ends. Germline-derived CDR1 and CDR2 are GTSNPN and SVGIG (reference sequence). This CDR3 has 14 residues. The CDR3 here is CAWSPDQGSQPQHF. DNA for the CDR3: TGTGCCTGGAGTCCAGATCAGGGGAGCCAGCCCCAGCATTTT.

This clonotype has at least ten counts. The genes are TRBV10-3 and TRBJ2-3, with TRBD2 matching 7 bases. CDR1 and CDR2 (germline): ENHRY, SYGVKD. Germline trimming cut 4 bases from V and 3 bases from J; bases unmatched to any gene: 7. This CDR3 has 15 amino acids. The CDR3 sequence: CAISAGGRRTDTQYF. The CDR3 DNA follows: TGTGCCATCAGTGCCGGCGGGAGAAGGACAGATACGCAGTATTTT.

The chain couples TRBV28 to TRBJ1-5, with D perhaps matching TRBD1 (6 bases). CDR3 size: 13 residues. V shed 11 bases and J shed 7 bases, with 18 bases lying between them. In germline, CDR1 is MDHEN, CDR2 SYDVKM. The CDR3 spells CAGGTFKGQPQHF. In nucleotides, the CDR3 is TGTGCCGGCGGGACATTCAAGGGACAGCCCCAGCATTTT.

The chain recombines TRBV7-2 with TRBJ2-5; 12 bases line up with TRBD2. Germline CDR1 and CDR2: SGHTA and FQGNSA. V shed 4 bases, J shed 6 bases, and the junction held 9 bases outside the gene matches. The CDR3 is 16 residues long. CDR3 in amino acids: CASSSLTSGRIKTQYF. CDR3 in DNA: TGTGCCAGCAGCTCCTTGACTAGCGGGAGAATAAAGACCCAGTACTTC.

This clonotype was detected ten times or more. The chain employs TRBV5-1 and TRBJ1-1; D is possibly TRBD1 (5 bases). The CDR3 is made up of 14 amino acids. Germline V gene data show CDR1 as SGHRS and CDR2 as YFSETQ. Trimming cost V 4 bases and J 10 bases, with 20 bases left between them. The CDR3 region is CASSSRDGASRAFF. DNA for the CDR3: TGCGCCAGCAGCAGCCGGGACGGGGCTTCGAGAGCTTTCTTT.

This clonotype was recorded many times. This rearrangement joins TRBV10-1 to TRBJ2-7, with a tentative D call TRBD2 (5 bases). The V gene's germline CDR1 is WNHNN and CDR2 SYGVQD (reference sequence). With 3 bases removed from V and 3 bases from J, the gap between germline ends came to 12 bases. CDR3 length equals 14 residues. CDR3 bases: TGCGCCAGCAGTGACCCGATAAGCGGCTACGAGCAGTACTTC. Protein product: CASSDPISGYEQYF.

Many counts were recorded for this clonotype. The rearrangement links TRBV6-5 to TRBJ2-2; TRBD2 matches 9 bases. Trimming at V came to 2 bases and at J to 5 bases, leaving 6 bases not matched to a gene. CDR3 length: 16 amino acids. Germline V gene lookup returns CDR1 MNHEY and CDR2 SVGAGI. This CDR3 reads CASSYLAGGGTGELFF. CDR3 nucleotide sequence: TGTGCCAGCAGTTACCTGGCGGGAGGGGGGACCGGGGAGCTGTTTTTT.

This clonotype has only a few counts. The rearrangement links TRBV2 to TRBJ1-1; D possibly corresponds to TRBD1 (5 bases). This CDR3 has 13 amino acids. In germline, CDR1 is SNHLY, CDR2 FYNNEI. The V and J ends lost 6 bases and 5 bases respectively, with 13 bases between them. CDR3 in amino acids: CASSEPGGTEAFF. The CDR3, as DNA: TGTGCCAGCAGCGAACCGGGGGGTACTGAAGCTTTCTTT.

This clonotype was recorded at least ten times. This chain uses TRBV4-1 with TRBJ2-2; TRBD1 or TRBD2 may be the D gene (5 bases each). The CDR3 runs 14 residues. Trimming took 5 bases from V and 5 from J, leaving 12 bases between them. From germline, CDR1 is MGHRA and CDR2 YSYEKL. The DNA of the CDR3 is TGCGCCAGCAGCAGGGACGGCATTACCGGGGAGCTGTTTTTT. Its translation is CASSRDGITGELFF.

CDR3 protein: CSVGGNEQFF. CDR3 sequence (DNA): TGCAGCGTTGGAGGTAATGAGCAGTTCTTC. The rearrangement uses TRBV29-1 and TRBJ2-1; no clear D gene. The CDR3 runs to 10 residues. V gave up 4 bases and J gave up 7 bases, with 5 bases separating them. CDR1 and CDR2 (germline): SQVTM, ANQGSEA.

The sample holds one count of this clonotype. This may stem from a read error, because a much larger clone lies one nucleotide away. This chain connects TRBV7-8 to TRBJ2-1, with a possible D match to TRBD2 (6 bases). Trimming cost V 5 bases and J 1 base, with 12 bases left between them. The CDR3 is 15 residues long. In germline, CDR1 is SGHVS, CDR2 FQNEAQ. Here the CDR3 reads CASSPTSVSYNEQFF. The CDR3 DNA reads TGTGCCAGCAGCCCGACTAGTGTTTCCTACAATGAGCAGTTCTTC.

This clonotype was counted ten times or more. J is TRBJ2-7 and V is TRBV7-9; D not certain. Germline V gene sequence: CDR1 SEHNR, CDR2 FQNEAQ (reference sequence). CDR3 length: 12 amino acids. V was trimmed by 5 bases and J by 1 base, leaving 6 bases between them. The CDR3 spells CASSEGSYEQYF. The DNA of the CDR3 is TGTGCCAGCAGCGAAGGTTCCTACGAGCAGTACTTC. The variable domain in full, with the rest retrieved from reference TRBV7-9 and TRBJ2-7, is DTGVSQNPRHKITKRGQNVTFRCDPISEHNRLYWYRQTLGQGPEFLTYFQNEAQLEKSRLLSDRFSAERPKGSFSTLEIQRTEQGDSAMYLCASSEGSYEQYFGPGTRLTVT.

This clonotype was picked up many times. In nucleotides, the CDR3 is TGTGCCAGTAACCCGGCTTTTGCCGAGCAGTACTTC. Translation gives CASNPAFAEQYF. The rearrangement links TRBV6-5 to TRBJ2-7; D not resolved. Trimming removed 9 bases at V and 6 bases at J, with 15 bases between. This CDR3 contains 12 residues. Germline lookup yields CDR1 MNHEY and CDR2 SVGAGI.

V is TRBV20-1 and J is TRBJ2-7; 7 positions agree with TRBD2. The CDR3 covers 12 residues. The V gene's germline CDR1 is DFQATT and CDR2 SNEGSKA (reference sequence). V lost 5 bases and J lost 7; bases outside the gene matches: 8. CDR3: CSAGVGLVEQYF. In DNA form, the CDR3 reads TGCAGTGCTGGCGTTGGACTAGTTGAGCAGTACTTC.

The chain has TRBV29-1 and TRBJ2-1, with D hard to call. The CDR3 loop spans 13 amino acids. Germline lookup yields CDR1 SQVTM and CDR2 ANQGSEA. V gave up 0 bases and J gave up 5 bases, with 8 bases separating them. The chain's CDR3 is CSVEDRRNNEQFF. The CDR3 DNA reads TGCAGCGTTGAAGATCGCCGGAACAATGAGCAGTTCTTC.

This clonotype was found a few times. The V and J genes are TRBV11-2 and TRBJ1-5, with D unresolved. Trimming stripped 5 bases from V and 5 bases from J, with 13 bases between. This CDR3 spans 14 amino acids. CDR1 and CDR2 from the germline V gene are SGHAT and FQNNGV. This chain's CDR3 is CASSPDPGDQPQHF. The CDR3 nucleotides are TGTGCCAGCAGCCCGGACCCGGGAGATCAGCCCCAGCATTTT.

The chain carries TRBV3-1 and TRBJ2-6; 7 nucleotides line up with TRBD2. With 1 base clipped from V and 1 base from J, the junction kept 1 base outside the gene matches. The CDR3 consists of 16 residues. Germline loops: CDR1 LGHDT, CDR2 YNNKEL (reference sequence). The CDR3 loop is CASSQGRGSGANVLTF. Written as DNA, the CDR3 is TGTGCCAGCAGCCAAGGGCGGGGGTCTGGGGCCAACGTCCTGACTTTC.

This clonotype was seen many times. The chain couples TRBV4-1 to TRBJ2-7, with D perhaps matching TRBD2 (6 bases). The CDR3 loop spans 14 amino acids. The germline V gene has CDR1 MGHRA and CDR2 YSYEKL. Deletions cut 3 bases from V and 1 base from J, with 10 bases between. DNA for the CDR3: TGCGCCAGCAGCCAGGACGGACTATCCTACGAGCAGTACTTC. Translation: CASSQDGLSYEQYF.

A few counts support this clonotype. The chain has TRBV9 and TRBJ2-1; TRBD2 matches at 8 bases. The ends lost 2 bases at V and 9 bases at J; junction bases unmatched: 7. This CDR3 spans 14 amino acids. Germline V CDR1 and CDR2: SGDLS, YYNGEE. The CDR3 DNA is TGTGCCAGCAGCGTTGGCGGGACTAGTGGTGAGCAGTTCTTC. Its translation: CASSVGGTSGEQFF.

The CDR3 is CASSPPWTGNTGELFF. The CDR3 DNA follows: TGCGCCAGCAGCCCCCCCTGGACAGGCAACACCGGGGAGCTGTTTTTT. This chain uses TRBV4-1 with TRBJ2-2; 7 nucleotides match TRBD1. This CDR3 has 16 residues. Germline CDR1 MGHRA, CDR2 YSYEKL. The trim removed 4 bases at V and 2 bases at J, leaving 7 bases unmatched.

This clonotype was observed at least ten times. The chain has TRBV10-3 and TRBJ2-7, with TRBD2 identical over 12 bases. V dropped 4 bases and J dropped 3; count of bases not matched to a gene: 4. This CDR3 is built from 15 residues. Germline V CDR1 and CDR2: ENHRY, SYGVKD. DNA of the CDR3: TGTGCCATCAGTGGGACTAGCGGGGTTAACTACGAGCAGTACTTC. Translation: CAISGTSGVNYEQYF.

This clonotype was seen more than once but under ten times. J is TRBJ2-1 and V is TRBV28; TRBD2 matches at 13 bases. Germline lookup yields CDR1 MDHEN and CDR2 SYDVKM. The CDR3 covers 13 residues. The J segment lost 9 bases and the V segment lost 8 bases, leaving 4 bases of the junction unmatched. The CDR3 here is CASGLAGVAEQFF. The CDR3 bases are TGTGCCAGCGGACTAGCGGGAGTGGCTGAGCAGTTCTTC.

In DNA form, the CDR3 reads TGCAGTGCTGGATCCAAGTTATGGGGTTACCAAGAGACCCAGTACTTC. Its protein is CSAGSKLWGYQETQYF. The chain uses TRBV20-1 and TRBJ2-5; D is undetermined. This CDR3 spans 16 amino acids. CDR1 and CDR2 from the germline V gene are DFQATT and SNEGSKA (reference sequence). The ends were cut back, 5 bases at V and 0 bases at J, with 19 bases in the middle.

This clonotype appeared many times. This chain uses TRBV2 with TRBJ2-3; D may be TRBD1 (7 bases). Per the germline V gene, CDR1 is SNHLY and CDR2 is FYNNEI. The V end was cut by 5 bases, the J end by 3 bases, with 21 bases between. The length of the CDR3 is 17 residues. CDR3 DNA sequence: TGTGCCAGCAGTTTACGGCTTGGAGGGGGCGCGACAGATACGCAGTATTTT. It yields the protein CASSLRLGGGATDTQYF.